This T cell receptor (beta chain) originates from a study of cytomegalovirus exposure and HLA in healthy donors (dated by TCRdb to 2016 to 2017). About the investigation overall: An earlier analysis of some 550 of the donors reported 250 to 350 Gb of sequence data and 117 million unique TCR beta sequences from 150 million to 200 million T cells. Around 320 gigabases of sequencing data and tens of millions of unique TCR sequences were included in an early release covering several hundred HLA-typed donors. Among the roughly 380 genotyped donors, 81% belonged to the genetic ancestry cluster associated with self-reported Caucasian donors. The aim of the study was to test whether cataloging public T cell receptors could identify signatures of past pathogen exposure. The T cell repertoires of 700 or so subjects were profiled by immunosequencing and related to cytomegalovirus serostatus. In addition to the first cohort of roughly 700 subjects, a separate validation cohort of about 120 different subjects was used. The study combined high-throughput TCR immunosequencing, statistical association of individual TCRs with disease status, and machine learning to predict cytomegalovirus infection status. A later analysis re-examined previously published TCR beta repertoires from 500 to 700 donors and added high-resolution HLA genotyping to investigate patterns of TCR occurrence. Rather than drawing on any new phenotypic data, the later analysis identified candidate immune exposures from TCR beta sequences and the way those sequences occurred across donors. An earlier analysis of approximately 630 of the donors applied high-throughput TCR beta sequencing to assess whether each TCR beta V gene segment acted as functional or pseudogenic. Alongside the repertoire data, information on donor age, sex, ethnicity and CMV serostatus was compiled. In a later genetic analysis, genome-wide SNP genotypes for 398 of the 666 donors were used, and that subset was treated as a discovery cohort. All discovery cohort repertoires had been generated on a single sequencing platform. Class I and class II HLA loci were covered by the typing at four-digit resolution. The number of donors typed differed by locus, with about 629-630 for A, B, C, DRB1 and DQB1, 522 for DQA1, 606 for DPA1, and around 450 for DPB1. A few DR-DQ haplotypes were treated as single units for association and clustering because of strong linkage in the cohort. Among 350 to 400 genotyped donors of the cohort, an average of approximately 240,000 unique TCR beta nucleotide sequences were sequenced per donor, around 20% of them non-productive.

Library method: the immunoSEQ multiplex PCR assay. For the multiplex PCR, a mixture combining 60 forward primers for TCR Vbeta segments and 13 reverse primers for TCR Jbeta segments was used. The CDR3 region of rearranged TCR beta genes was amplified from genomic DNA by a multiplex PCR assay. Amplified TCR beta libraries were sequenced as 87-base-pair reads on the Illumina HiSeq System. Per the original workflow: Across the 500 to 700 repertoires, a later analysis counted roughly 84 million unique TCR beta chains, 9 million to 14 million of which were shared by at least two donors. Raw reads were error-corrected and collapsed into unique sequences with a nearest-neighbor algorithm that merged closely related sequences to remove PCR and sequencing errors. V, D and J gene segments were assigned by aligning CDR3 sequences to IMGT reference sequences. For a sequence to be retained, a match of at least six nucleotides to both a V gene segment and a J gene segment was required. A rearrangement was called productive if the CDR3 had no stop codons and remained in frame with V and J, and every other rearrangement was called non-productive. Following IMGT convention, CDR3 was defined as the stretch from the second conserved V-encoded cysteine up to the conserved J-encoded phenylalanine. The earlier analysis of about 500 of the donors excluded sequences that lacked an unambiguous match to a single V gene segment. In an earlier analysis of roughly 500 of the donors, V segments were called functional above 56.7% productive rearrangements and were called segregating when the between-donor standard deviation exceeded 5%. A statistical classification framework was developed to diagnose cytomegalovirus status using the catalog of TCR beta chain sequences. In a later analysis, TCR nucleotide sequences were compared against IMGT/GENE-DB human TR gene sequences so that V and J genes could be assigned. The TCRdist pipeline was used in a later analysis to assign CDR3 sequences and most-parsimonious VDJ recombination scenarios. In a later analysis, each TCR beta chain was defined by its CDR3 amino acid sequence together with its V-gene family, and reads lacking a unique V-gene family were excluded. In a later analysis, 500 to 700 highly shared, low-generation-probability nucleotide sequences were removed to address suspected cross-contamination and a sequencing artifact. For each public chain, a later analysis derived a clonal expansion index from normalized ranks of inferred template counts within each repertoire. Generation probabilities in a later analysis came from a VDJ recombination model fitted to out-of-frame rearrangements, and those results were checked against IGoR. In a later analysis, TCR-TCR, TCR-HLA and TCR-CMV co-occurrence was scored with hypergeometric tests, and a repertoire-size bias correction was applied to TCR pairs. In a later analysis, false discovery rates were estimated by permuting HLA or CMV assignments 20 times. In a later analysis, co-occurring TCRs were grouped using DBSCAN, with TCRdist sequence similarity added in when clustering inside HLA-allele-positive subsets. Co-occurrence clustering excluded repertoires with fewer than 30,000 or more than 120,000 public chains, plus five with anomalous nucleotide sharing. Here the immuneACCESS table is served through TCRdb, limited to in-frame sequences with V and J called. Missing clones are a known gap in these copies; in checked studies unresolved V genes cover under half, and the rest lacks a known reason. V and J calls plus clone size are reproduced from that table; the DNA served to infer D and trimming. This sample is represented by 190,000 or so clones; 75% to 85% of them were singletons. Roughly 0.7% of the sample is taken by the ten largest.

In total, approximately 690 healthy bone marrow donors made up the cohort. All cohort members were sampled while nominally healthy, although unrecorded immune exposures were likely present. The donor was CMV seronegative and belonged to the group of under 400 seronegative cohort members. Each donor provided a peripheral blood sample, and peripheral blood mononuclear cells were used for TCR beta sequencing. The Qiagen DNeasy Blood Extraction Kit was used to extract genomic DNA from the blood cell samples. V is cut back by 4 bases and J by 4 bases, with 3 bases in the junction unmatched. CDR1 and CDR2, looked up from the germline V gene, are SGHRS and YFSETQ. The CDR3 numbers 15 residues from cysteine through phenylalanine. Of the read, only the CDR3 DNA is kept; its 45 bases are in frame from base 1. Study-wide findings and limitations: According to a later genetic analysis, donors in an Asian-associated ancestry cluster had fewer N-insertions in productive TCRs than the approximately 630-donor mean. In vitro tests confirmed that a few of the cytomegalovirus-associated TCR beta chains recognize cytomegalovirus antigens. In an earlier analysis of several hundred of the donors, most TCR beta V segments were observed in productive rearrangements about 87% or about 30% of the time, broadly matching IMGT annotations. CMV serostatus was the only immune exposure information available for the cohort. Because HLA typing was unavailable for some donors at each locus, only the typed subset was used in association tests. A further reported finding was that TCR beta sequences accurately predicted the HLA-A and HLA-B alleles for most subjects in the first cohort. In a later genetic analysis, a missense DCLRE1C variant was associated with V-gene and J-gene trimming of TCR beta chains, and the association was replicated in an independent cohort. Most TCR sequences were observed very rarely across donors, whereas some public TCRs were present in many individuals. The 87-base-pair reads could not distinguish some IMGT-functional V segments, including TRBV6-2 and TRBV6-3, so those segments were excluded. A group of highly shared sequence variants was considered likely to be a technical artifact of the sequencing pipeline. Because counts were too low, seventeen rarely observed V segments, including chromosome 9 orphons, were left out of the earlier analysis of approximately 580 of the donors. The authors suggested that the approach could potentially be extended to other disease states and immunological phenotypes. In a later analysis, some 17,000 TCR beta sequences were associated with specific HLA alleles at a false discovery rate of 0.05. Linkage disequilibrium might explain the correlated functional status among segregating V segments, but an unknown experimental factor could not be excluded. Compared with equally common non-associated chains, HLA-associated TCR beta chains in a later analysis were more clonally expanded and had lower generation probabilities. Roughly uniform sequencing depth across donors was assumed in presence/absence analyses, although this assumption may not hold. The study listed 150 to 200 TCR beta chains as associated with cytomegalovirus. This cohort had only TCR beta chains sequenced, and the lack of alpha or paired-chain data limited which features could be detected. According to a later analysis, TCR association rates differed among HLA loci, with DRB1 alleles showing the most associated TCRs and HLA-C alleles showing the fewest. In both the original and validation cohorts, the classifier was reported to diagnose cytomegalovirus status with high specificity and sensitivity. When HLA alleles, especially DR and DQ, strongly co-occurred, TCR associations were difficult to assign to individual alleles. A later analysis found that most CMV-associated TCR beta chains appeared HLA-restricted, with HLA associations seemingly driven largely by CMV exposure. According to a later analysis, parvovirus B19, influenza, CMV and Epstein-Barr virus appeared linked to several top co-occurrence clusters.

With respect to this clone: No antigen is known for it. The input lacks base qualities; no much larger clone sits a single base away.

The receptor's source is a boy between 10 and 17 years old in good health and CMV-seronegative. The sequencing sample was made of PBMCs. The rearrangement combines TRBV5-1 with TRBJ2-1; 12 middle bases align to TRBD2. The CDR3 in this case is CASSDGTSGYNEQFF. The nucleotides read TGCGCCAGCAGCGACGGGACTAGCGGGTACAATGAGCAGTTCTTC.